These 17 T cell receptor beta chains were sequenced from one sample in a study of blood T cells in healthy people across ages. PCR was performed a second time for about 7 to 12 cycles using a sample-barcoded 5' primer and a J-beta primer mix. A single record per CDR3 protein comes from TCRdb applying MiXCR to the 5' RACE reads. The sample has 750,000 or so distinct CDR3 sequences, just under 25% seen once. Another study also made use of these data, one on T cells of mothers and their children.

Material: blood. The receptor source for this set is a boy aged 5-17 years in good health.

This clonotype occurred a few times. Sequence at one end of the junction differs from germline and may be a read error. V usage is TRBV6-5 and J usage is TRBJ2-1, with 8 bases matching TRBD2. From germline, CDR1 is MNHEY and CDR2 SVGAGI. The CDR3 totals 15 residues. The CDR3 DNA follows: TGTGCCAGCTGGTCCCCGGGAGGGCCCTACAATGAGCAGCTCTTC. Translating it yields CASWSPGGPYNEQLF.

The V gene is TRBV7-2, the J gene TRBJ2-5; TRBD1 is a possible D gene (5 bases). Gene TRBJ2-7 matches the end of the DNA better, so the J call may be wrong. Germline loops: CDR1 SGHTA, CDR2 FQGNSA. The CDR3 covers 14 residues. CDR3 residues: CASSTRQIDYEQYF. DNA of the CDR3: TGTGCCAGCAGCACCCGACAGATTGACTACGAGCAGTACTTC.

J is TRBJ2-5 and V is TRBV6-1; the D gene could be TRBD1 or TRBD2 (6 bases each). The CDR3 is 15 amino acids. The germline CDR1 and CDR2 sequences are MNHNS and SASEGT. Trimming stripped 1 base from V and 1 base from J, with 10 bases between. The CDR3 is CASSEGRGTQETQYF. Here the CDR3 DNA reads TGTGCCAGCAGTGAAGGGAGGGGGACCCAAGAGACCCAGTACTTC.

The rearrangement uses TRBV5-1 and TRBJ1-6, with D tentatively TRBD1 (5 bases). The CDR3 contains 16 residues. Trimming cost V 4 bases and J 2 bases, with 13 bases left between them. From germline, CDR1 is SGHRS and CDR2 YFSETQ. The CDR3 DNA follows: TGCGCCAGCAGCCCGTGGGGCCCAACCTATAATTCACCCCTCCACTTT. Translating it yields CASSPWGPTYNSPLHF.

Remarks on this clonotype: At one boundary the junction diverges from the germline segment, which might be a read error. The rearrangement joins TRBV13 to TRBJ2-1, with 13 bases fitting TRBD2. CDR3 length: 15 residues. In germline, CDR1 is PRHDT, CDR2 FYEKMQ (reference sequence). CDR3: CTSSPTSGRVHEQFF. CDR3 DNA sequence: TGTACCAGCAGCCCCACTAGCGGGAGGGTCCATGAGCAGTTCTTC.

The CDR3 sequence is CASRPLGQENYGYTF. The DNA for the CDR3 is TGTGCCAGCAGGCCCCTGGGACAGGAAAACTATGGCTACACCTTC. The chain employs TRBV27 and TRBJ1-2, with 8 bases aligning to TRBD1. Germline values: CDR1 MNHEY, CDR2 SMNVEV (reference sequence). The CDR3 extends over 15 amino acids. The V and J ends lost 6 bases and 2 bases, in that order; junction bases with no gene match: 8.

The gene calls are TRBV7-2 and TRBJ2-5; either TRBD1 or TRBD2 may fit D (6 bases each). This CDR3 has 14 amino acids. The germline CDR1 and CDR2 sequences are SGHTA and FQGNSA. V lost 7 bases and J lost 4, with 16 bases in between. The CDR3 DNA follows: TGTGCCAGCACCTGGGGGGCGGGTATAGAGACCCAGTACTTC. Protein product: CASTWGAGIETQYF. The full variable domain, with the rest looked up from reference TRBV7-2 and TRBJ2-5, is GAGVSQSPSNKVTEKGKDVELRCDPISGHTALYWYRQSLGQGLEFLIYFQGNSAPDKSGLPSDRFSAERTGGSVSTLTIQRTQQEDSAVYLCASTWGAGIETQYFGPGTRLLVL.

The chain couples TRBV7-9 to TRBJ2-1; weak D call: TRBD2 (5 bases). TRBJ2-7 matches the DNA end more closely, so the J call is doubtful. The germline V gene has CDR1 SEHNR and CDR2 FQNEAQ (reference sequence). This CDR3 is built from 14 residues. This chain's CDR3 is CASSHPGSTYEQYF. DNA for the CDR3: TGTGCCAGCAGCCACCCGGGGAGCACCTACGAGCAGTACTTC.

This clonotype was detected once. The V and J genes are TRBV25-1 and TRBJ2-1, with 10 nucleotides matching TRBD2. Per the germline V gene, CDR1 is MGHDK and CDR2 is SYGVNS. This CDR3 has 21 amino acids. The J segment lost 7 bases and the V segment lost 7 bases, leaving 28 bases of the junction unmatched. In nucleotides, the CDR3 is TGTGCCAGCATCCCCCTAGGGGTGGAGCGGGGGGGCCGAGGTGCAGGAAATGAGCAGTTCTTC. As protein: CASIPLGVERGGRGAGNEQFF.

The V gene is TRBV20-1, the J gene TRBJ2-5; 9 nucleotides align to TRBD1. Germline CDR1 DFQATT, CDR2 SNEGSKA (reference sequence). J was trimmed by 5 bases and V by 1 base; bases with no gene match: 8. There are 15 residues in the CDR3. The CDR3 loop reads CSARAQQGAGETQYF. DNA for the CDR3: TGCAGTGCTAGAGCCCAACAGGGGGCGGGGGAGACCCAGTACTTC.

The chain employs TRBV7-9 and TRBJ1-2, with 8 nucleotides matching TRBD1. The junction had 11 bases not matched to a gene; V was cut back by 5 bases and J by 3 bases. Germline values: CDR1 SEHNR, CDR2 FQNEAQ (reference sequence). The CDR3 has 16 amino acids. The CDR3 region is CASSPRGTGTYYGYTF. CDR3 coding DNA: TGTGCCAGCAGCCCGAGGGGGACAGGCACGTACTATGGCTACACCTTC.

The rearrangement uses TRBV7-2 and TRBJ2-5; 8 nucleotides match TRBD1. The CDR3 spans 15 residues. V shed 0 bases, J shed 5 bases, and the junction held 5 bases outside the gene matches. The germline CDR1 and CDR2 sequences are SGHTA and FQGNSA. The CDR3 here is CASSLAQGALETQYF. The CDR3 nucleotides are TGTGCCAGCAGCTTAGCCCAGGGGGCGCTTGAGACCCAGTACTTC.

About this clonotype: Its ends do not fully match the called genes, so a read error is possible. The V call is TRBV7-2, the J call TRBJ1-2; no reliable D call. Germline V CDR1 and CDR2: SGHTA, FQGNSA. This CDR3 contains 14 residues. This CDR3 reads CASSPARQNYDYTF. CDR3 bases: TGTGCCAGCAGCCCGGCGCGGCAGAACTATGACTACACCTTC.

This clonotype was seen ten or more times. This chain connects TRBV7-6 to TRBJ2-3, with 7 bases identical to TRBD2. This CDR3 is built from 14 residues. V was pared by 5 bases and J by 2 bases, with 4 bases of the junction left unmatched. Looked up from germline, CDR1 is SGHVS and CDR2 is FNYEAQ. The CDR3, as DNA: TGTGCCAGCAGCCTGGGACTAAACACAGATACGCAGTATTTT. Residues: CASSLGLNTDTQYF.

This clonotype was seen at least ten times. The chain is built from TRBV5-1 and TRBJ2-7; D might be TRBD2 (5 bases). CDR1 and CDR2 from the germline V gene are SGHRS and YFSETQ. V was pared by 0 bases and J by 3 bases, with 10 bases between. The CDR3 runs 14 residues. In nucleotides, the CDR3 is TGCGCCAGCAGCTTGGAGGGAGTGGTCTACGAGCAGTACTTC. Its translation: CASSLEGVVYEQYF. Full variable domain (rest looked up from reference TRBV5-1 and TRBJ2-7): KAGVTQTPRYLIKTRGQQVTLSCSPISGHRSVSWYQQTPGQGLQFLFEYFSETQRNKGNFPGRFSGRQFSNSRSEMNVSTLELGDSALYLCASSLEGVVYEQYFGPGTRLTVT.

This clonotype was seen only a few times. V gene TRBV6-1 combines with J gene TRBJ2-2; either TRBD1 or TRBD2 may fit D (5 bases each). Germline V gene data show CDR1 as MNHNS and CDR2 as SASEGT. Trimming shortened V by 1 base and J by 7 bases, and 10 bases separated the two germline ends. The CDR3 contains 14 residues. The CDR3: CASSEVNGGGELFF. CDR3 DNA sequence: TGTGCCAGCAGTGAAGTAAATGGGGGCGGGGAGCTGTTTTTT.

This chain uses TRBV29-1 with TRBJ2-1; TRBD1 agrees at 8 bases. V trimming: 0 bases; J trimming: 9 bases; junction bases outside the gene matches: 4. The germline V gene has CDR1 SQVTM and CDR2 ANQGSEA. The CDR3 runs 13 residues. For the CDR3, the DNA is TGCAGCGTTGAAGACAGGGGGCCCGGTGAGCAGTTCTTC. This translates into CSVEDRGPGEQFF.